This is a list of T cell receptor beta chains from one sample in a study of preoperative IRX-2 immunotherapy in early breast cancer. This table comes from immunoSEQ multiplex PCR, and its TCRdb copy is limited to in-frame clones, with some not included. Altogether around 1,200 clones are present, approximately 71% being singletons, with the ten largest covering around 8%. The sample was tumor tissue, taken after IRX-2 immunotherapy. The receptors were gathered from a human donor with breast cancer. CDR3s leave out the opening cysteine and the closing phenylalanine or tryptophan. Each record gives: D gene, J gene, V gene, CDR3 protein. The D gene is left open where the match is weak.

- TRBJ1-4 TRBV6-8 ASSYSIYPNPGFGDEKLF
- TRBJ1-3 TRBV19 ASRTGASGNTIY
- TRBJ1-5 TRBV28 ASSLAGNQPQH
- TRBJ2-3 TRBV11-3 ASSAGTNTDTQY
- TRBJ1-5 TRBV6-8 ASSIRIYSNQPQH
- TRBJ2-1 TRBV11-3 ASSHTQPGYNEQF
- TRBJ1-1 TRBV6-8 ASSSGRNTEAF
TRBD2 TRBJ2-1 TRBV19 ASTSGRLTPHNEQF
TRBD2 TRBJ2-3 TRBV19 ASSIRGGTDTQY
TRBD1 TRBJ1-1 TRBV6-8 AIGRRDSFFGNTEAF
- TRBJ2-3 TRBV28 ASRRQNTDTQY
- TRBJ1-1 TRBV6-8 ASTLWDTEAF
- TRBJ1-3 TRBV6-8 ASSYSSGNTIY
- TRBJ1-2 TRBV11-3 ASSSTTGKDGYT
- TRBJ1-1 TRBV6-8 ASSYSGGGGTEAF
TRBD1 TRBJ1-2 TRBV11-3 ASSLNPGQDAGYT
TRBD1 TRBJ1-4 TRBV28 ASSPGQQNEKLF
- TRBJ2-2 TRBV11-3 ASSQVIGNTGELF
- TRBJ1-2 TRBV29-1 SVEHHQPGAQHGYT
TRBD1 TRBJ1-2 TRBV28 ASSNRGYGYT
TRBD1 TRBJ2-2 TRBV10-2 ASSGDRGSTGELF
TRBD2 TRBJ2-1 TRBV11-3 ASSRTRTSAFNEQF
- TRBJ2-3 TRBV19 ASSMASDTQY
- TRBJ1-1 TRBV14 ASSLLRGGTEAF